A selection of T cell receptor beta chains follows, all from one sample in a study of blood T cell repertoires in COVID-19. Only in-frame clones appear in the TCRdb table, and some are missing; sequencing was by immunoSEQ multiplex PCR. Among about 180,000 clones listed, roughly 82% were seen once. Sequenced: peripheral blood. The receptors were sampled from a woman aged 70-85 years with acute or convalescent COVID-19. CDR3s include the opening cysteine and the closing phenylalanine or tryptophan. A D gene is named only where the DNA matches it firmly. For some rows the clone size is stated as once, few or many, or as a class when expanded; others skip it.

TRBV5-1	TRBJ2-1	NA	NA	TGCGCCAGCAGCCAGACAGATACTTACAGCTCCTACAATGAGCAGTTCTTC	CASSQTDTYSSYNEQFF
TRBV2	TRBJ2-3	few	TRBD2	TGTGCCGTATGGACTAGCGGGAGGGGTGATACGCAGTATTTT	CAVWTSGRGDTQYF
TRBV6-5	TRBJ1-2	NA	TRBD1	TGTGCCAGCAGTTACGGGGACAGGCGCTATGGCTACACCTTC	CASSYGDRRYGYTF
TRBV19	TRBJ1-4	NA	NA	TGTGCCAGTGGCGGGACGAGATTCACTAATGAAAAACTGTTTTTT	CASGGTRFTNEKLFF
TRBV29-1	TRBJ1-3	few	TRBD1	TGCAGCGTTCTCCTGGACAGGACCTCTGGAAACACCATATATTTT	CSVLLDRTSGNTIYF
TRBV19	TRBJ2-2	NA	NA	TGTGCCAGTAGTAACACAGCGAACACCGGGGAGCTGTTTTTT	CASSNTANTGELFF
TRBV5-4	TRBJ1-3	NA	NA	TGTGCCAGCAGCTTGGCTGGAGGTCAGGGGGGAAACACCATATATTTT	CASSLAGGQGGNTIYF
TRBV2	TRBJ1-1	many	NA	TGTGCCAGCAGTGAACAGGGGCTCACTGAAGCTTTCTTT	CASSEQGLTEAFF
TRBV19	TRBJ1-2	NA	NA	TGTGCCAGTATTGGGGGCTTCTATGGCTACACCTTC	CASIGGFYGYTF
TRBV27	TRBJ2-7	NA	TRBD2	TGTGCCAGCAGTTTATCCCCTAGCGGGATCTACGAGCAGTACTTC	CASSLSPSGIYEQYF
TRBV4-3	TRBJ1-1	many	TRBD1	TGCGCCAGCAGCCAAGAAACCTACAGGGGGCAGGCTTTCTTT	CASSQETYRGQAFF
TRBV25-1	TRBJ2-7	few	NA	TGTGCCAGCAGTGAATCTATTAGATTGGTGAACGAGCAGTACTTC	CASSESIRLVNEQYF
TRBV11-2	TRBJ2-1	NA	NA	TGTGCCAGCAGCTTTCGGACTATTTACAATGAGCAGTTCTTC	CASSFRTIYNEQFF
TRBV7-9	TRBJ2-5	once	TRBD2	TGTGCCAGCAGCTTAGCCGCGGGAGTAGAGACCCAGTACTTC	CASSLAAGVETQYF
TRBV11-2	TRBJ2-1	NA	TRBD2	TGTGCCAGCAGCTTTAGCGGGGCCAATGAGCAGTTCTTC	CASSFSGANEQFF
TRBV7-2	TRBJ1-2	NA	NA	TGTGCCAGCAGCTTAGCCTTCTATGGCTACACCTTC	CASSLAFYGYTF
TRBV4-1	TRBJ2-3	NA	TRBD2	TGCGCCAGCAGCCTCTCTTATGGCGGGGGTGGAGATACGCAGTATTTT	CASSLSYGGGGDTQYF
TRBV6-1	TRBJ1-3	NA	TRBD1	TGTGCCAGCAGTGAACTGTACGGACAGGGAGATGGAAACACCATATATTTT	CASSELYGQGDGNTIYF
TRBV7-9	TRBJ2-7	NA	NA	TGTGCCAGCAGCTTAACTAGCCTCCCCTACGAGCAGTACTTC	CASSLTSLPYEQYF
TRBV7-8	TRBJ1-4	NA	TRBD1	TGTGCCAGCAGCTTATCCGGGACAGGGGTTGGTGAAAAACTGTTTTTT	CASSLSGTGVGEKLFF
TRBV30	TRBJ2-1	NA	NA	TGTGCCTGGAGTGTCAGCGCCTCCTACAATGAGCAGTTCTTC	CAWSVSASYNEQFF
TRBV7-2	TRBJ2-7	NA	TRBD2	TGTGCCAGCAGTTCTACCCTAGCGGGAAGCGTGTACGAGCAGTACTTC	CASSSTLAGSVYEQYF
TRBV28	TRBJ2-3	NA	TRBD2	TGTGCCAGCCATAAAGCGGGAGGGCCGACAGATACGCAGTATTTT	CASHKAGGPTDTQYF
TRBV2	TRBJ2-7	NA	TRBD2	TGTGCCAGCAGCGTTAGCGGGGGGCTCTCCTACGAGCAGTACTTC	CASSVSGGLSYEQYF
TRBV3-1/TRBV3-2	TRBJ1-4	NA	TRBD1	TGTGCCAGCAGCCCACCGGGACAGGGGTTTGAAAAACTGTTTTTT	CASSPPGQGFEKLFF
TRBV28	TRBJ1-6	NA	NA	TGTGCCAGTAACGGGGTCCTTTATAATTCACCCCTCCACTTT	CASNGVLYNSPLHF
TRBV5-5	TRBJ2-7	NA	TRBD2	TGTGCCAGCAGCTTCCCAATCTTTCCTAGCGGGGGGTCCTACGAGCAGTACTTC	CASSFPIFPSGGSYEQYF
TRBV5-1	TRBJ1-3	NA	NA	TGCGCCAGCAGCCAGACAGGCGGAAACACCATATATTTT	CASSQTGGNTIYF
TRBV9	TRBJ2-2	NA	NA	TGTGCCAGCAGACCCGGGACTCACAACACCGGGGAGCTGTTTTTT	CASRPGTHNTGELFF
TRBV5-1	TRBJ1-4	NA	NA	TGCGCCAGCAGCTTAAGTCAGGCCGGCGAAAAACTGTTTTTT	CASSLSQAGEKLFF
TRBV2	TRBJ1-3	NA	NA	TGTGCCAGCACTGAGAGTGGTGTCAGGGGAATTGGAAACACCATATATTTT	CASTESGVRGIGNTIYF
TRBV15	TRBJ1-1	NA	TRBD1	TGTGCCACCCGACAGGGTCACACCCCTGAAGCTTTCTTT	CATRQGHTPEAFF
TRBV3-1/TRBV3-2	TRBJ2-7	NA	TRBD2	TGTGCCAGCGAGACTAGCGGTTCCTACGAGCAGTACTTC	CASETSGSYEQYF
TRBV5-1	TRBJ2-7	few	NA	TGCGCCAGCAGCTTGAGCCAGGGCTACGAGCAGTACTTC	CASSLSQGYEQYF
TRBV14	TRBJ1-2	few	NA	TGTGCCAGCAGCCAGACGACTGTAGGTGGCTACACCTTC	CASSQTTVGGYTF
TRBV6-2/TRBV6-3	TRBJ2-4	NA	NA	TGTGCCAGCAGTTACTCCCCACAGACGATCGGCATTCAGTACTTC	CASSYSPQTIGIQYF
TRBV2	TRBJ2-7	NA	TRBD2	TGTGCCAGCAGGGGGACTAGCGGGAGTGGAAACGAGCAGTACTTC	CASRGTSGSGNEQYF
TRBV4-1	TRBJ2-7	NA	NA	TGCGCCAGCAGCCATGGGGGGAATGGGTACGAGCAGTACTTC	CASSHGGNGYEQYF
TRBV30	TRBJ1-6	NA	NA	TGTGCCTGCCTAGGTTCGGGAACCTATAATTCACCCCTCCACTTT	CACLGSGTYNSPLHF
TRBV6-6	TRBJ1-2	NA	NA	TGTGCCAGCAGTAACCAGGGCCTTTGGTATGGCTACACCTTC	CASSNQGLWYGYTF
TRBV7-2	TRBJ1-2	few	TRBD1	TGTGCCAGCAGCTTAGGGGGGACAGTCAGCTATGGCTACACCTTC	CASSLGGTVSYGYTF
TRBV2	TRBJ1-4	NA	NA	TGTGCCAGCAACAATGGACAATCTGAAAAACTGTTTTTT	CASNNGQSEKLFF